Following are 7 T cell receptor beta chains from one sample sequenced in a study of blood T cell repertoires in COVID-19. Profiled with immunoSEQ multiplex PCR; TCRdb holds only in-frame clones, not every one. Of under 450,000 clones listed, 80% to 95% are singletons. What was sequenced was PBMCs or T cells enriched from blood (not recorded which). Every receptor here comes from a woman between 40 and 50 years old who had been exposed to COVID-19.

The chain links TRBV5-1 to TRBJ1-1, with D hard to call. Germline V gives CDR1 SGHRS, CDR2 YFSETQ. V lost 4 bases and J 2 bases, leaving 12 bases between the germline ends. This CDR3 region has 14 residues. CDR3 sequence: CASSPPNRNTEAFF. The CDR3 nucleotides are TGCGCCAGCAGCCCCCCTAATAGAAACACTGAAGCTTTCTTT.

V usage is TRBV30 and J usage is TRBJ1-3; the D is unclear. The V end was cut by 1 base, the J end by 3 bases, with 7 bases between. Germline CDR1 reads GTSNPN; CDR2 reads SVGIG (reference sequence). The CDR3 covers 13 residues. CDR3 DNA sequence: TGTGCCTGGAGTGGCGCGTTTGGAAACACCATATATTTT. It is translated as CAWSGAFGNTIYF.

The chain recombines TRBV11-3 with TRBJ2-3; D is possibly TRBD1 (5 bases). The germline V and J ends were trimmed by 0 bases and 4 bases, with 17 bases remaining between them. The germline V gene encodes CDR1 SGHNT and CDR2 YENEEA. The CDR3 covers 17 residues. The CDR3 nucleotides are TGTGCCAGCAGCTTAGATCTTGGGGCCCCCGGCGCAGATACGCAGTATTTT. Translating gives CASSLDLGAPGADTQYF. Filled out from reference TRBV11-3 and TRBJ2-3, the complete variable domain reads EAGVVQSPRYKIIEKKQPVAFWCNPISGHNTLYWYLQNLGQGPELLIRYENEEAVDDSQLPKDRFSAERLKGVDSTLKIQPAELGDSAVYLCASSLDLGAPGADTQYFGPGTRLTVL.

This sequence joins TRBV19 and TRBJ2-2, with 10 bases fitting TRBD2. This CDR3 comprises 16 residues. With V trimmed by 4 bases and J by 3 bases, 5 bases remained unmatched. Per the germline V gene, CDR1 is LNHDA and CDR2 is SQIVND (reference sequence). The CDR3 loop is CASSTAAGGDTGELFF. CDR3 sequence (DNA): TGTGCCAGTAGTACGGCAGCGGGGGGGGACACCGGGGAGCTGTTTTTT.

The CDR3 DNA reads as TGTGCCAGCAGCCCGGGACAGGGGACAGATACGCAGTATTTT. Its translation: CASSPGQGTDTQYF. The gene calls are TRBV7-8 and TRBJ2-3; 10 bases fit TRBD1. Germline V gene data show CDR1 as SGHVS and CDR2 as FQNEAQ. The V gene end was trimmed by 5 bases and the J gene end by 3 bases; junction bases not matched to a gene: 2. There are 14 residues in the CDR3. Supplemented by reference TRBV7-8 and TRBJ2-3, the full variable domain reads GAGVSQSPRYKVAKRGQDVALRCDPISGHVSLFWYQQALGQGPEFLTYFQNEAQLDKSGLPSDRFFAERPEGSVSTLKIQRTQQEDSAVYLCASSPGQGTDTQYFGPGTRLTVL.

This clone was seen a single time. Germline is not matched at one junction end, which may reflect a read error. The chain combines TRBV13 with TRBJ2-7; 9 positions match TRBD1. The CDR3 length is 13 residues. Germline V CDR1 and CDR2: PRHDT, FYEKMQ (reference sequence). The CDR3: CASSLETGGFPHF. CDR3 in DNA: TGTGCCAGCAGCTTAGAGACAGGGGGGTTCCCTCACTTC.

This chain joins TRBV12-3 or TRBV12-4 and TRBJ1-1, with D uncertain. With 5 bases removed from V and 4 bases from J, the gap between germline ends came to 5 bases. The CDR3 consists of 11 residues. This CDR3 reads CASSRSTEAFF. The CDR3 DNA is TGTGCCAGCAGTCGGAGCACTGAAGCTTTCTTT.